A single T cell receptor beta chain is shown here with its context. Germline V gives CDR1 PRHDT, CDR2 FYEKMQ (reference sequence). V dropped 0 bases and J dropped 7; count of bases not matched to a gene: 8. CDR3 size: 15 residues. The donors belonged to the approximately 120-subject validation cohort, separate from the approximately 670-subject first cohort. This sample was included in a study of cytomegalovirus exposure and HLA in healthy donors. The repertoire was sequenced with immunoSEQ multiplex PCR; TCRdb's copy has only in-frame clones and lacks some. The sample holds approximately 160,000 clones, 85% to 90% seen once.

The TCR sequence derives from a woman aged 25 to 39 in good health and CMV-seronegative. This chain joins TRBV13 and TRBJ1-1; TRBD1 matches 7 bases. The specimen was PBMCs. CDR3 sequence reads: CASSLGQVRGGEAFF. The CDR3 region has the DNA TGTGCCAGCAGCTTAGGTCAGGTCAGGGGGGGTGAAGCTTTCTTT.